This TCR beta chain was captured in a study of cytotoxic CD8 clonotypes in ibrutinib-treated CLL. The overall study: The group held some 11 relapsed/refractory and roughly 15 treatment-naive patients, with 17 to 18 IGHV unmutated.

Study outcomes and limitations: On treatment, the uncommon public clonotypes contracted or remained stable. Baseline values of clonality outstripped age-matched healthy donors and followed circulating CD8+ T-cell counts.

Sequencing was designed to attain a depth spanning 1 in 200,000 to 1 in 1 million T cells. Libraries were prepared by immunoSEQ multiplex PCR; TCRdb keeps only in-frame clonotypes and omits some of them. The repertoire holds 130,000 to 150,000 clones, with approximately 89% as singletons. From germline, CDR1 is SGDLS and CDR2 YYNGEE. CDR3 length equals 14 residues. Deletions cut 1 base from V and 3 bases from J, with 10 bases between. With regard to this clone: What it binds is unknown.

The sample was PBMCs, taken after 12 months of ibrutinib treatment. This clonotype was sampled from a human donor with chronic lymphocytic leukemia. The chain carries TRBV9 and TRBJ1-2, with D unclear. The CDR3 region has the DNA TGTGCCAGCAGCGTATTATCGCAGGACTATGGCTACACCTTC. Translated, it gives CASSVLSQDYGYTF.